Each of the 5 T cell receptor beta chains below was sequenced from the same sample in a study of CD8+CD57+ T cells in acquired aplastic anemia. All patients picked for sequencing had shown, by flow cytometry, an expansion of CD8+CD57+ cells. Template material for TCR beta VDJ and CDR3 profiling consisted of genomic DNA. Each CDR3 protein is one row after TCRdb ran MiXCR on the reads. The sample shows roughly 160,000 distinct CDR3 sequences, 40% to 50% of them seen only once. The sample was sorted CD4+, CD8+, or CD8+CD57+ T cells (not recorded which) from PBMCs. Receptors were obtained from a human donor with aplastic anemia.

About this clonotype itself: This may stem from a read error, because a much larger clone lies one nucleotide away. The chain carries TRBV2 and TRBJ2-5; possible D gene TRBD1, 5 bases. The CDR3 length is 13 residues. V was shortened by 6 bases and J by 4 bases, with 12 bases between the two germline ends. Germline V gene lookup returns CDR1 SNHLY and CDR2 FYNNEI. The CDR3 loop reads CASSLSRGETQYF. The CDR3 nucleotides read TGTGCCAGCAGCTTATCAAGGGGAGAGACCCAGTACTTC.

This chain links TRBV5-1 with TRBJ1-4; no firm D call. CDR1 and CDR2 from the germline V gene are SGHRS and YFSETQ. V was pared by 7 bases and J by 8 bases, with 21 bases between. The CDR3 is 15 residues long. This CDR3 is CASFPVLTSGEKLFF. The CDR3 DNA is TGCGCCAGCTTCCCGGTACTTACGAGTGGGGAAAAACTGTTTTTT.

There are many counts of this clonotype. The CDR3 region has the DNA TGTGCCAGTAGCCTACAGGCAGCAACTAATGAAAAACTGTTTTTT. Protein sequence: CASSLQAATNEKLFF. The chain couples TRBV19 to TRBJ1-4, with D perhaps TRBD1 (5 bases). The CDR3 has 15 amino acids. Looked up from germline, CDR1 is LNHDA and CDR2 is SQIVND (reference sequence). Trimming removed 6 bases at V and 0 bases at J, with 11 bases between.

This clonotype showed up just a few times. The chain uses TRBV7-3 and TRBJ1-2; D uncertain. The CDR3 sequence is 11 residues long. With 4 bases removed from V and 6 bases from J, the gap between germline ends came to 6 bases. Germline CDR1 SGHTA, CDR2 FQGTGA. The CDR3 is CASSSRDGYTF. The CDR3 DNA follows: TGTGCCAGCAGCTCCCGGGATGGCTACACCTTC.

This clonotype has just a few counts. One end of the junction fails to match germline, which may point to a read error. This rearrangement joins TRBV5-4 to TRBJ2-7; TRBD1 is a possible D gene (7 bases). Germline CDR1 and CDR2: SGHNT and YYREEE (reference sequence). The CDR3 length is 16 residues. The CDR3 DNA reads as TGTGCCAGCAGTCGCCGGAGGGCAGGGGGGTCCTACGAGCGGTACTTC. Protein product: CASSRRRAGGSYERYF.